This T cell receptor (beta chain) was retrieved from a study of CD8 T cells in Susac syndrome. V was cut by 6 bases and J by 0 bases, with 14 bases left in between. This CDR3 has 15 amino acids. The RNA, 0.5 to 1 ug, was put through reverse transcription using random hexamers. Each CDR3 protein gets one entry after TCRdb re-called the immunoSEQ multiplex PCR reads with MiXCR. The sample carries about 210,000 distinct CDR3 sequences, about 93% recorded once. The sequence was collected from a human donor in good health. Sequenced sample: CD4+ T cells from PBMCs. This chain connects TRBV12-3 or TRBV12-4 to TRBJ1-1; no definite D call. The CDR3 DNA reads TGTGCCAGCAGGGAGGAGTCGGGGATGAACACTGAAGCTTTCTTT. Encoded protein: CASREESGMNTEAFF.